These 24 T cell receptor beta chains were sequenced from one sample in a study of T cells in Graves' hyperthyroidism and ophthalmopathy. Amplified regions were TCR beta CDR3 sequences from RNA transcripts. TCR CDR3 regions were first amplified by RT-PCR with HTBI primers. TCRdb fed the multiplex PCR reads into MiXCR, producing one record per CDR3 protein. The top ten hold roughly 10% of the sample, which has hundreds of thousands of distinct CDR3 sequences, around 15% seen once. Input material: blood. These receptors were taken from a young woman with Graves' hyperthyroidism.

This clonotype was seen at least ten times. Written as DNA, the CDR3 is TGTGCCTGGAGTTCGGGCACCAACGGGGAGCAGTTCTTC. Its translation: CAWSSGTNGEQFF. The rearrangement uses TRBV30 and TRBJ2-1; D gene uncertain. V lost 2 bases and J lost 10, with 15 bases in between. Germline V CDR1 and CDR2: GTSNPN, SVGIG (reference sequence). The CDR3 loop spans 13 amino acids.

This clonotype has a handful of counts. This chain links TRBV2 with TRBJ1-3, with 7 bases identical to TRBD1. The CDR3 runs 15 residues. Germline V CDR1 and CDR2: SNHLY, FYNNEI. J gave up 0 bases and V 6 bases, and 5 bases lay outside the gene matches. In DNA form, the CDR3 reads TGTGCCAGCAGAAGACAGGGTGGCTCTGGAAACACCATATATTTT. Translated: CASRRQGGSGNTIYF.

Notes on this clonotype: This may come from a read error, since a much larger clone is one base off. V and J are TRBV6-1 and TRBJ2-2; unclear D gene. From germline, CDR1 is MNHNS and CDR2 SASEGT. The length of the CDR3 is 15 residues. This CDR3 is CAGSFTAPNTGELFF. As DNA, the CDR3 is TGTGCCGGCAGTTTTACAGCGCCGAACACCGGGGAGCTGTTTTTT.

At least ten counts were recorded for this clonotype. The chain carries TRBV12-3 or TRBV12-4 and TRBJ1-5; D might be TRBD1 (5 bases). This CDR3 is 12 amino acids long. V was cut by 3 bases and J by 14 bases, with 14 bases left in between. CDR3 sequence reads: CASSLGPGTEHF. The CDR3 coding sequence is TGTGCCAGCAGTTTGGGCCCGGGGACGGAGCATTTT.

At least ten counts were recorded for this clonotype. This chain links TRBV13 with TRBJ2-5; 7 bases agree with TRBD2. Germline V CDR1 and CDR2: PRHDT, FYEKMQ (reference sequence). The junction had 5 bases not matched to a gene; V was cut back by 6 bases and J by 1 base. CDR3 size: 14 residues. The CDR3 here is CASRLSGPQETQYF. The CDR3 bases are TGTGCCAGCAGACTTAGCGGGCCCCAAGAGACCCAGTACTTC. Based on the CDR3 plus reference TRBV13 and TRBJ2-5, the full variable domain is AAGVIQSPRHLIKEKRETATLKCYPIPRHDTVYWYQQGPGQDPQFLISFYEKMQSDKGSIPDRFSAQQFSDYHSELNMSSLELGDSALYFCASRLSGPQETQYFGPGTRLLVL.

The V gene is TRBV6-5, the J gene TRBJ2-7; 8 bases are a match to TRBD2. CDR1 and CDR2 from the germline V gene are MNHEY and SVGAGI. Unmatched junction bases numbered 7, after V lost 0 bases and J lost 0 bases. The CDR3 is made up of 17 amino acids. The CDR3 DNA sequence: TGTGCCAGCAGTTACTCGTTGAACGGGGGGGGCTCCTACGAGCAGTACTTC. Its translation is CASSYSLNGGGSYEQYF.

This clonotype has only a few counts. CDR3 region: CASSVFGRNNEQFF. CDR3 sequence (DNA): TGTGCCAGCAGCGTTTTTGGGAGGAACAATGAGCAGTTCTTC. This chain joins TRBV9 and TRBJ2-1, with D tentatively TRBD2 (6 bases). The germline V gene has CDR1 SGDLS and CDR2 YYNGEE. Trimming removed 2 bases from V and 5 bases from J, with 11 bases in between. The CDR3 has 14 amino acids.

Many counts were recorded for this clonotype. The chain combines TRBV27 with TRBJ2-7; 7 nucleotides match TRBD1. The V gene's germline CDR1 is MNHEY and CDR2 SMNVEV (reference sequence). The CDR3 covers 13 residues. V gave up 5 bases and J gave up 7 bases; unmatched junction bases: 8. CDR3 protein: CASSPYRGWEQYF. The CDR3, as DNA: TGTGCCAGCAGTCCATACAGGGGCTGGGAGCAGTACTTC.

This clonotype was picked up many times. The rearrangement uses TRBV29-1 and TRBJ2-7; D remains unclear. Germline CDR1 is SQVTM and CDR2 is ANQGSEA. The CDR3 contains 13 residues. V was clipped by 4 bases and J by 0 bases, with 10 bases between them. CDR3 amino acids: CSVARWTSYEQYF. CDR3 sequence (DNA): TGCAGCGTTGCAAGGTGGACCTCCTACGAGCAGTACTTC.

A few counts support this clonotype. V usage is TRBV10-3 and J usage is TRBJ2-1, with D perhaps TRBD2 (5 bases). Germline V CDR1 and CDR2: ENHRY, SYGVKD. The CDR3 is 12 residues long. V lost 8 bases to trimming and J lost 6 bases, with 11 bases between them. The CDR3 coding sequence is TGTGCCATCGAGGGTGCCGGCAATGAGCAGTTCTTC. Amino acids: CAIEGAGNEQFF.

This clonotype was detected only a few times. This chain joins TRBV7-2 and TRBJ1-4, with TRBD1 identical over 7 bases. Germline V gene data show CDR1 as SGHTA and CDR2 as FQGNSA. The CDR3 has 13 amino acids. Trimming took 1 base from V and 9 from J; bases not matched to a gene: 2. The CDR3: CASSLVQGKKLFF. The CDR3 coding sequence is TGTGCCAGCAGCTTAGTACAGGGGAAAAAACTGTTTTTT.

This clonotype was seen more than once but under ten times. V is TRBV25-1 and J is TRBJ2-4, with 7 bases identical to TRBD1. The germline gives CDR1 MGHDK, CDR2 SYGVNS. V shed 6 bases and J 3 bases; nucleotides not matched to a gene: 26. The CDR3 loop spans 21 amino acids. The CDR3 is CASRKKGVIRTGLQFKNIQYF. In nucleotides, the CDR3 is TGTGCCAGCAGAAAAAAAGGGGTTATTAGGACAGGTCTCCAATTCAAAAACATTCAGTACTTC.

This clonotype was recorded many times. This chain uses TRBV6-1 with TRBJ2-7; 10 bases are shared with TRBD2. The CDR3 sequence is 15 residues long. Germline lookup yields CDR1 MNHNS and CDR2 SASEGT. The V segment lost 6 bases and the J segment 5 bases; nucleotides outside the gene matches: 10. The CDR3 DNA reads TGTGCCAGCAGGGACCTAGCGGGAGCCTGGGACGAGCAGTACTTC. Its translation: CASRDLAGAWDEQYF.

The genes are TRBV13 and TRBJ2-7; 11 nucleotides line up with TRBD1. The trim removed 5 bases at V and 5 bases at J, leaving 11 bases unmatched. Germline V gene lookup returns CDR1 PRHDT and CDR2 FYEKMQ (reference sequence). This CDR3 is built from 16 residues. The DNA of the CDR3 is TGTGCCAGCAGCGTTTTCATTGGACAGGGGGCCCACGAGCAGTACTTC. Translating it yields CASSVFIGQGAHEQYF.

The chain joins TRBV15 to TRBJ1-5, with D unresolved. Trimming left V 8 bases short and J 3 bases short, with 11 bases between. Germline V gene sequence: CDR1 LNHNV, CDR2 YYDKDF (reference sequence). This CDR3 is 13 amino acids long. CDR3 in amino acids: CATGSLTNQPQHF. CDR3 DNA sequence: TGTGCCACCGGGTCCCTTACCAATCAGCCCCAGCATTTT.

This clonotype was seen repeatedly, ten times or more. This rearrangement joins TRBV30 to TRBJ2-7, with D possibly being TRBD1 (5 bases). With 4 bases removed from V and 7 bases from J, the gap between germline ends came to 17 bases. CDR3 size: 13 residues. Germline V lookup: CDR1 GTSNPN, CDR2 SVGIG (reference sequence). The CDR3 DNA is TGTGCCTGGATGGTAGCAGGGAACCGTGAGCAGTACTTC. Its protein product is CAWMVAGNREQYF.

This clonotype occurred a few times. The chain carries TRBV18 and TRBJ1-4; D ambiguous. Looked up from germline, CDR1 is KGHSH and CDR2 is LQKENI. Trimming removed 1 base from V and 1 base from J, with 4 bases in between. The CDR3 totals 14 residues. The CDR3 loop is CASSPRGTNEKLFF. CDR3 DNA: TGTGCCAGCTCACCACGGGGAACTAATGAAAAACTGTTTTTT.

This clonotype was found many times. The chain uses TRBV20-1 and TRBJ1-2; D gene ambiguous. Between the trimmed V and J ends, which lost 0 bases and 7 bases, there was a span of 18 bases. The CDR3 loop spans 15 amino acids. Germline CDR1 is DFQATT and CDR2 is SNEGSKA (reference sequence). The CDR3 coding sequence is TGCAGTGCTAGAGATCGAGAGGGCTTTGCGGCTGGCTACACCTTC. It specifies CSARDREGFAAGYTF.

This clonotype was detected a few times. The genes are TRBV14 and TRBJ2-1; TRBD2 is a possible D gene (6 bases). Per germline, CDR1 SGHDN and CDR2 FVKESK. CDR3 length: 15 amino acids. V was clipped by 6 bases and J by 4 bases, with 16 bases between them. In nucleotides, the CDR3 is TGTGCCAGCAGTCCCGGGAGCTGGGTGTACAATGAGCAGTTCTTC. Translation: CASSPGSWVYNEQFF. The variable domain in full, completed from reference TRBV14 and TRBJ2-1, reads EAGVTQFPSHSVIEKGQTVTLRCDPISGHDNLYWYRRVMGKEIKFLLHFVKESKQDESGMPNNRFLAERTGGTYSTLKVQPAELEDSGVYFCASSPGSWVYNEQFFGPGTRLTVL.

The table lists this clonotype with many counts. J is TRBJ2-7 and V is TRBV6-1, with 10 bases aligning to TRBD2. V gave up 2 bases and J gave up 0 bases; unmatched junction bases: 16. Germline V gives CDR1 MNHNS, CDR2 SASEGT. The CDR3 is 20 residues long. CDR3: CASSERQGTASGRVSYEQYF. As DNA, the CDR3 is TGTGCCAGCAGTGAAAGACAGGGGACCGCCAGCGGGAGGGTCTCCTACGAGCAGTACTTC.

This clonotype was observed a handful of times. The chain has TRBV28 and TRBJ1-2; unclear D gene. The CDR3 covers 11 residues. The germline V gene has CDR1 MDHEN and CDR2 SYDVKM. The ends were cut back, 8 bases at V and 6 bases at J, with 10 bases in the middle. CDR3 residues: CASSAPNGYTF. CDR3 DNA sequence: TGTGCCAGCTCGGCACCTAATGGCTACACCTTC.

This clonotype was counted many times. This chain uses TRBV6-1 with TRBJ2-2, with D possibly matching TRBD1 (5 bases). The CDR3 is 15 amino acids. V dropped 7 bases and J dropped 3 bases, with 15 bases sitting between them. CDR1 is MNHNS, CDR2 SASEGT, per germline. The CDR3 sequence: CASTLSRGYTGELFF. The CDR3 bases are TGTGCCAGCACCCTCTCTAGGGGATACACCGGGGAGCTGTTTTTT.

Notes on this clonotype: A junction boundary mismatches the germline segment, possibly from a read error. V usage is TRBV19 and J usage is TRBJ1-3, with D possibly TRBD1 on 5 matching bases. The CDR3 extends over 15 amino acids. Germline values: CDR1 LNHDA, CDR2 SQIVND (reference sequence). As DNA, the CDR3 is TGTGCCAGTAGTAGGGACCAGGGACCTGGAAACACCACATATTTT. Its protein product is CASSRDQGPGNTTYF.

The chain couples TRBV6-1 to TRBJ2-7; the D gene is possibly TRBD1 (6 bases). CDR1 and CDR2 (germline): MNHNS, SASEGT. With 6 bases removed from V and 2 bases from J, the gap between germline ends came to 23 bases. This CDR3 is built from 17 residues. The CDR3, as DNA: TGTGCCAGCAGGAGGGGGACGGCGGCTCCCGCCCCCTACGAGCAGTACTTC. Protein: CASRRGTAAPAPYEQYF.